This TCR beta chain was identified during a study of radiotherapy plus CTLA-4 blockade in lung cancer. Study background: Across the patients, objective responses occurred in about 19%, and disease control in roughly 30%.

Study-level results: Best predicting response, reportedly, were early blood T cell clone dynamics, with interferon-beta. TCR clones originating in tumors grew in number in blood after radiotherapy plus ipilimumab.

A remark on this clone: Its antigen is currently unknown.

Receiving focal radiation plus CTLA-4 blockade with ipilimumab were patients who had chemo-refractory metastatic non-small-cell lung cancer. Germline V gene lookup returns CDR1 MDHEN and CDR2 SYDVKM. V was pared by 6 bases and J by 0 bases, with 15 bases between. The length of the CDR3 is 16 residues. Measured with immunoSEQ multiplex PCR; TCRdb has only the in-frame clones, and not every one. The sample carries about 30,000 clones, around three quarters recorded once. This TCR was sampled from a human donor with non-small cell lung cancer that progressed on radiotherapy plus ipilimumab. This sample comprised peripheral blood, obtained from a patient treated with radiotherapy plus ipilimumab. The chain joins TRBV28 to TRBJ1-3; D is uncertain. The CDR3 DNA is TGTGCCAGCAGCCTCGGACTTTCCCTCTCTGGAAACACCATATATTTT. Encoded protein: CASSLGLSLSGNTIYF. The whole variable domain, remainder taken from reference TRBV28 and TRBJ1-3, is DVKVTQSSRYLVKRTGEKVFLECVQDMDHENMFWYRQDPGLGLRLIYFSYDVKMKEKGDIPEGYSVSREKKERFSLILESASTNQTSMYLCASSLGLSLSGNTIYFGEGSWLTVV.